Presented here are 27 T cell receptor beta chains from one specimen sequenced in a study of control samples from healthy donors and cancer patients. Sequencing was performed with immunoSEQ multiplex PCR; in TCRdb, only in-frame clones are kept and a portion is missing. Among about 130,000 clones listed, about 93% were seen once. The sequenced material came from PBMCs. These receptors came from a man in his forties or fifties with head and neck cancer.

This chain uses TRBV4-1 with TRBJ1-3; D not resolved. The CDR3 sequence is 14 residues long. CDR1 is MGHRA, CDR2 YSYEKL, per germline. V lost 1 base, J lost 3 bases, and 7 bases lay in between. CDR3 nucleotides: TGCGCCAGCAGCCAAGCTGGGTTTGGAAACACCATATATTTT. Amino acid sequence: CASSQAGFGNTIYF.

This chain links TRBV12-3 or TRBV12-4 with TRBJ2-2; D is undetermined. V was trimmed by 5 bases and J by 8 bases, leaving 12 bases between them. The CDR3 length is 13 residues. The CDR3 coding sequence is TGTGCCAGCAGTCTACATAGCACAGGGGAGCTGTTTTTT. Its protein is CASSLHSTGELFF.

The chain carries TRBV7-9 and TRBJ2-2; 8 nucleotides match TRBD2. Losses at the gene ends were 11 bases for V and 5 bases for J; bases not matched to a gene: 13. The CDR3 runs 15 residues. The germline CDR1 and CDR2 sequences are SEHNR and FQNEAQ (reference sequence). Here the CDR3 DNA reads TGTGCCGTTGGAAGAGCGGGGGAAGAAACCGGGGAGCTGTTTTTT. Its protein is CAVGRAGEETGELFF.

CDR3 protein: CASSLDWAMESPLHF. CDR3 DNA sequence: TGTGCCAGCAGCTTAGACTGGGCGATGGAGTCACCCCTCCACTTT. The rearrangement links TRBV7-2 to TRBJ1-6, with D uncertain. The germline V gene has CDR1 SGHTA and CDR2 FQGNSA. The CDR3 is made up of 15 amino acids. V lost 1 base and J lost 10, with 14 bases in between.

V usage is TRBV5-6 and J usage is TRBJ2-3; unclear D gene. Germline V gene sequence: CDR1 SGHDT, CDR2 YYEEEE. Trimming pared 0 bases from V and 4 bases from J, leaving 9 bases between. The CDR3 contains 14 residues. The CDR3: CASSLVVAADTQYF. CDR3 in DNA: TGTGCCAGCAGCTTGGTAGTTGCCGCAGATACGCAGTATTTT.

The chain joins TRBV5-1 to TRBJ2-5; perhaps TRBD1 as D (6 bases). The V end was cut by 0 bases, the J end by 2 bases, with 8 bases between. Germline assignment: CDR1 SGHRS and CDR2 YFSETQ. The CDR3 covers 14 residues. CDR3 DNA: TGCGCCAGCAGCTTGGGGACAGTACAAGAGACCCAGTACTTC. It translates to CASSLGTVQETQYF. The full variable domain, in which reference TRBV5-1 and TRBJ2-5 provide the parts outside the CDR3, is KAGVTQTPRYLIKTRGQQVTLSCSPISGHRSVSWYQQTPGQGLQFLFEYFSETQRNKGNFPGRFSGRQFSNSRSEMNVSTLELGDSALYLCASSLGTVQETQYFGPGTRLLVL.

The chain employs TRBV30 and TRBJ2-3; a weak D match, TRBD1 (5 bases). V was cut by 1 base and J by 8 bases, with 19 bases left in between. The CDR3 is made up of 15 amino acids. Germline V CDR1 and CDR2: GTSNPN, SVGIG (reference sequence). The CDR3 DNA sequence: TGTGCCTGGAGTGGACTGAAGGGGATTACGGGTACGCAGTATTTT. Translating it yields CAWSGLKGITGTQYF. Complete variable domain (other parts from reference TRBV30 and TRBJ2-3): SQTIHQWPATLVQPVGSPLSLECTVEGTSNPNLYWYRQAAGRGLQLLFYSVGIGQISSEVPQNLSASRPQDRQFILSSKKLLLSDSGFYLCAWSGLKGITGTQYFGPGTRLTVL.

The rearrangement links TRBV19 to TRBJ2-5, with 11 bases that match TRBD1. V dropped 5 bases and J dropped 4; count of bases not matched to a gene: 6. The germline CDR1 and CDR2 sequences are LNHDA and SQIVND (reference sequence). This CDR3 has 15 amino acids. Written as DNA, the CDR3 is TGTGCCAGTAGTTTCGGACAGGGGGCTCGAGAGACCCAGTACTTC. It yields the protein CASSFGQGARETQYF.

The count of this clone is one. V is TRBV7-8 and J is TRBJ2-1; D is unclear. This CDR3 spans 15 amino acids. The V gene's germline CDR1 is SGHVS and CDR2 FQNEAQ. Trimming cost V 5 bases and J 12 bases, with 23 bases left between them. The CDR3 DNA is TGTGCCAGCAGCCCTATGGGCTCCTTAATAAAGGGGCAGTTCTTC. Protein product: CASSPMGSLIKGQFF.

The chain uses TRBV20-1 and TRBJ2-7; D is ambiguous. Deletions cut 0 bases from V and 1 base from J, with 1 base between. In germline, CDR1 is DFQATT, CDR2 SNEGSKA (reference sequence). This CDR3 has 11 amino acids. The CDR3 sequence: CSARDSYEQYF. CDR3 nucleotide sequence: TGCAGTGCTAGAGATTCCTACGAGCAGTACTTC.

The J gene is TRBJ2-7, the V gene TRBV2; tentative D call: TRBD1 (5 bases). Deletions cut 4 bases from V and 2 bases from J, with 15 bases between. This CDR3 spans 15 amino acids. The germline CDR1 and CDR2 sequences are SNHLY and FYNNEI. The CDR3 coding sequence is TGTGCCAGCAGTGCCGGACCACAGGTCACCTACGAGCAGTACTTC. Protein: CASSAGPQVTYEQYF.

The CDR3 region is CASSLVAGYYGYTF. CDR3 nucleotide sequence: TGTGCCAGCAGCTTAGTAGCGGGGTACTATGGCTACACCTTC. V is TRBV7-2 and J is TRBJ1-2, with D unclear. Trimming removed 1 base at V and 3 bases at J, with 9 bases between. This CDR3 is 14 amino acids long. Germline loops: CDR1 SGHTA, CDR2 FQGNSA. Full variable domain (rest looked up from reference TRBV7-2 and TRBJ1-2): GAGVSQSPSNKVTEKGKDVELRCDPISGHTALYWYRQSLGQGLEFLIYFQGNSAPDKSGLPSDRFSAERTGGSVSTLTIQRTQQEDSAVYLCASSLVAGYYGYTFGSGTRLTVV.

The chain recombines TRBV30 with TRBJ2-2; 10 nucleotides match TRBD2. Germline V gene data show CDR1 as GTSNPN and CDR2 as SVGIG (reference sequence). Germline trimming cut 6 bases from V and 6 bases from J; bases unmatched to any gene: 16. CDR3 size: 17 residues. CDR3 sequence (DNA): TGTGCCTGCAGGGGGCTAGCGGGGGCCCCTTGGTCCGGGGAGCTGTTTTTT. Translation gives CACRGLAGAPWSGELFF.

The J gene is TRBJ1-2, the V gene TRBV12-3 or TRBV12-4, with 11 nucleotides matching TRBD1. The CDR3 is 13 residues long. Trimming removed 7 bases from V and 5 bases from J; junction bases left unmatched: 3. The DNA for the CDR3 is TGTGCCAGCATGGGACAGGGGGATTATGGCTACACCTTC. This translates into CASMGQGDYGYTF.

This chain links TRBV7-2 with TRBJ1-6; possible D gene TRBD1, 5 bases. This CDR3 spans 13 amino acids. The ends were cut back, 0 bases at V and 13 bases at J, with 10 bases in the middle. Germline CDR1 SGHTA, CDR2 FQGNSA. The CDR3 here is CASSLAGVFPLHF. In DNA form, the CDR3 reads TGTGCCAGCAGCTTAGCGGGGGTATTCCCCCTCCACTTT.

This chain joins TRBV20-1 and TRBJ2-1; 8 bases map to TRBD2. The CDR3 extends over 11 amino acids. J gave up 10 bases and V 6 bases, and 5 bases lay outside the gene matches. Germline CDR1 reads DFQATT; CDR2 reads SNEGSKA (reference sequence). CDR3 nucleotide sequence: TGCAGTGCCAATAGCGGGGTCGAGCAGTTCTTC. It translates to CSANSGVEQFF.

The chain joins TRBV19 to TRBJ1-2; TRBD1 is a possible D gene (5 bases). Trimming stripped 6 bases from V and 4 bases from J, with 12 bases between. The germline V gene encodes CDR1 LNHDA and CDR2 SQIVND (reference sequence). The CDR3 spans 13 residues. The CDR3 protein is CASSSLDTYGYTF. The DNA for the CDR3 is TGTGCCAGTAGCTCCTTGGACACCTATGGCTACACCTTC.

The chain joins TRBV15 to TRBJ1-2; 8 bases match TRBD1. The CDR3 is 14 residues long. V shed 0 bases, J shed 8 bases, and the junction held 5 bases outside the gene matches. The germline V gene has CDR1 LNHNV and CDR2 YYDKDF (reference sequence). The CDR3 is CATSRDNRGFGYTF. DNA of the CDR3: TGTGCCACCAGCAGAGATAACAGGGGGTTCGGCTACACCTTC.

V gene TRBV7-9 combines with J gene TRBJ1-3; D remains ambiguous. There are 12 residues in the CDR3. Germline lookup yields CDR1 SEHNR and CDR2 FQNEAQ (reference sequence). The V end lost 4 bases, the J end lost 4 bases, and 5 bases lay between the germline ends. The DNA of the CDR3 is TGTGCCAGCAGCTCCGGGGGAAACACCATATATTTT. It yields the protein CASSSGGNTIYF.

V gene TRBV12-3 or TRBV12-4 combines with J gene TRBJ1-1; D is unclear. Trimming shortened V by 4 bases and J by 1 base, and 7 bases separated the two germline ends. The CDR3 is 13 amino acids. The CDR3 here is CASSSVGNTEAFF. The CDR3, as DNA: TGTGCCAGCAGTTCCGTTGGGAACACTGAAGCTTTCTTT.

The table lists this clone with a few counts. The chain joins TRBV11-2 to TRBJ2-1, with 9 bases that match TRBD1. J lost 4 bases, V lost 5 bases, and 6 bases had no gene match. The CDR3 consists of 15 residues. Germline lookup yields CDR1 SGHAT and CDR2 FQNNGV. Written as DNA, the CDR3 is TGTGCCAGCAGCCACACGACAGGGGGATACAATGAGCAGTTCTTC. Amino acids: CASSHTTGGYNEQFF.

The chain couples TRBV19 to TRBJ1-2, with 8 positions matching TRBD1. The CDR3 runs to 15 residues. CDR1 and CDR2 (germline): LNHDA, SQIVND (reference sequence). The J segment lost 8 bases and the V segment lost 0 bases, leaving 8 bases of the junction unmatched. CDR3 amino acids: CASSIDRTGFYGYTF. The CDR3 DNA follows: TGTGCCAGTAGTATAGACCGGACAGGGTTTTACGGCTACACCTTC.

The chain combines TRBV6-5 with TRBJ2-3, with a possible D match to TRBD2 (6 bases). CDR1 is MNHEY and CDR2 is SVGAGI in the germline V gene. The length of the CDR3 is 14 residues. The V end was cut by 8 bases, the J end by 2 bases, with 14 bases between. CDR3 coding DNA: TGTGCCAGCGGGCGTCGGGGGACCACAGATACGCAGTATTTT. It yields the protein CASGRRGTTDTQYF.

This clone was recorded a few times. The CDR3 region is CASSERRQPAYEQYF. Written as DNA, the CDR3 is TGTGCCAGCAGTGAAAGGAGACAGCCCGCCTACGAGCAGTACTTC. This rearrangement joins TRBV2 to TRBJ2-7, with D perhaps TRBD1 (5 bases). V gave up 2 bases and J gave up 2 bases, with 13 bases separating them. Germline V gene sequence: CDR1 SNHLY, CDR2 FYNNEI. This CDR3 has 15 amino acids.

V usage is TRBV6-5 and J usage is TRBJ1-4; 8 bases align to TRBD1. The J segment lost 4 bases and the V segment lost 7 bases, leaving 5 bases of the junction unmatched. Germline CDR1 and CDR2: MNHEY and SVGAGI. The CDR3 has 14 residues. The CDR3 coding sequence is TGTGCCAGCATGGTCGGACAGGGTAATGAAAAACTGTTTTTT. This translates into CASMVGQGNEKLFF.

CDR3 in amino acids: CAISEGGTALYGYTF. The CDR3 DNA follows: TGTGCCATCAGTGAAGGTGGGACAGCCCTCTATGGCTACACCTTC. This chain joins TRBV10-3 and TRBJ1-2, with 7 positions matching TRBD1. This CDR3 has 15 amino acids. CDR1 ENHRY and CDR2 SYGVKD come from the germline V gene. J was trimmed by 4 bases and V by 3 bases; bases with no gene match: 8.

The chain employs TRBV28 and TRBJ1-1; 8 bases map to TRBD1. This CDR3 contains 15 residues. Trimming cost V 5 bases and J 3 bases; bases outside gene matches: 8. Germline V gene lookup returns CDR1 MDHEN and CDR2 SYDVKM. The CDR3 DNA follows: TGTGCCAGCAGTGGGGGCGACAGGGGATACACTGAAGCTTTCTTT. The encoded protein is CASSGGDRGYTEAFF.